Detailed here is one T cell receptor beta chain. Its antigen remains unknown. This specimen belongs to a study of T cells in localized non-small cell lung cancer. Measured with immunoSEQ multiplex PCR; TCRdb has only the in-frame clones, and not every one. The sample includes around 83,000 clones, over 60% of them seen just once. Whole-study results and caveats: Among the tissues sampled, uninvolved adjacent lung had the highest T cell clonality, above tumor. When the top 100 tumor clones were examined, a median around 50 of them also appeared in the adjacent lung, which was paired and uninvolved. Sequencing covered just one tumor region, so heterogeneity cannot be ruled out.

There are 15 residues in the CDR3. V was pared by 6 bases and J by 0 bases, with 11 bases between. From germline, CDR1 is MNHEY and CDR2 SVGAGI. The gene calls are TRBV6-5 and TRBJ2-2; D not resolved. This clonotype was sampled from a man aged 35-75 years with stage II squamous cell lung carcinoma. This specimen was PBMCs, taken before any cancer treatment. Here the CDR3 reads CASRQLNANTGELFF. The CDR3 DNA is TGTGCCAGCAGACAATTAAACGCGAACACCGGGGAGCTGTTTTTT.